This entry is about one TCR beta chain. Its antigen is currently unknown. The data stem from a study of cytomegalovirus exposure and HLA in healthy donors. Study-level findings and limits: For most TCR beta V segments, an earlier analysis put the productive rate at about 90% or about 30% of the time. CMV antigen specificity was confirmed in vitro for a few CMV-associated chains. For presence/absence analyses, sequencing depth was assumed to be roughly uniform across donors.

The PCR used 60 Vbeta and 13 Jbeta primers. In the authors' methods: An analysis performed later counted 72 million or so unique TCR beta chains (roughly 11 million of them shared). Only in-frame clones appear in the TCRdb table, and some are missing; sequencing was by immunoSEQ multiplex PCR. D and trimming come from the DNA, and the V and J calls and clone size come from that table. The table shows 150,000 to 200,000 clones, with roughly 77% occurring only once. The CDR3 has 13 residues. V was pared by 3 bases and J by 14 bases, with 11 bases of the junction left unmatched. Germline V gene sequence: CDR1 LNHDA, CDR2 SQIVND (reference sequence).

Sequencing used PBMCs. The chain combines TRBV19 with TRBJ2-3; 7 positions agree with TRBD2. This clonotype was sampled from a woman between 50 and 59 years old in good health and CMV-seronegative. The CDR3 nucleotides read TGTGCCAGTAGTATGGTGAGCGGGGCGTTTCCGTATTTT. Protein: CASSMVSGAFPYF.